The clone carrying this TCR beta chain appeared a few times. Its antigen is unidentified. Full-length variable regions came from constant-region reverse primers plus semi-nested Nested Universal Primer A PCR. MiXCR, applied by TCRdb to the 5' RACE reads, yields one record per CDR3 protein. The data contain 50,000 to 65,000 distinct CDR3 sequences, less than 25% of them singletons. With 5 bases removed from V and 0 bases from J, the gap between germline ends came to 21 bases. CDR3 size: 18 residues. CDR1 is SEHNR and CDR2 is FQNEAQ in the germline V gene (reference sequence). Cells sorted as Tregs were CD4+, CD25+ and CD127-/low. Whole-study findings and limits: Tumor Tregs overlapped most with tumor, then blood, naive CD4+ cells. The TCR gene usage of tumor memory CD4+ T cells clustered together with blood and lymph node memory CD4+ cells and with lymph node naive CD4+ cells.

The clonotype originates from a female donor with breast cancer. Input material: tumor-infiltrating Tregs sorted from the breast tumor. The V and J genes are TRBV7-9 and TRBJ2-3; the D gene is possibly TRBD1 (6 bases). For the CDR3, the DNA is TGTGCCAGCAGCCCCATTGGCCGGGACAAGACTAGCACAGATACGCAGTATTTT. Amino acids: CASSPIGRDKTSTDTQYF.